This TCR beta chain emerged from a study of tumor-infiltrating lymphocytes in glioblastoma multiforme. Comments on this clonotype: One junction end does not reproduce the germline sequence, and a read error may be involved.

TCR beta libraries were built from RNA through three nested multiplex PCR rounds using modified ARM-PCR. TCRdb processed the multiplex PCR reads anew with MiXCR; each CDR3 protein has one entry. The table lists more than 12,000 distinct CDR3 sequences, about 69% of them singletons. The CDR3 has 17 amino acids. CDR1 LGHNA and CDR2 YNFKEQ come from the germline V gene. The rearrangement joins TRBV4-2 to TRBJ2-7; D may be TRBD2 (6 bases). The sample consisted of brain tumor tissue. This TCR came from a male donor with glioblastoma. CDR3 sequence: CASSQLAAGRSSYKQYF. DNA for the CDR3: TGTGCCAGCAGCCAATTAGCGGCGGGACGTAGCTCCTACAAGCAGTACTTC.